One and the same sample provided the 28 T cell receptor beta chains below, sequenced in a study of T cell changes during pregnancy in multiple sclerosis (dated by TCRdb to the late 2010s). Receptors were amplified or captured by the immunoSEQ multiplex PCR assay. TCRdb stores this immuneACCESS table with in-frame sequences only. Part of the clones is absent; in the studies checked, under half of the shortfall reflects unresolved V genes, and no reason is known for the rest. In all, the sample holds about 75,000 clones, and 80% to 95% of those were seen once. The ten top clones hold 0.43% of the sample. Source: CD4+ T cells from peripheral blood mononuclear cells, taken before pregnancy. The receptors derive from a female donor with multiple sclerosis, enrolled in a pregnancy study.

CDR3 loop: CASSLASSSGREQFF. CDR3 nucleotides: TGTGCCAGCAGTTTAGCGTCTAGTAGCGGGAGGGAGCAGTTCTTC. The chain links TRBV28 to TRBJ2-1; the match to TRBD2 covers 10 bases. V gave up 2 bases and J gave up 10 bases; unmatched junction bases: 8. CDR1 MDHEN and CDR2 SYDVKM come from the germline V gene. This CDR3 is built from 15 residues.

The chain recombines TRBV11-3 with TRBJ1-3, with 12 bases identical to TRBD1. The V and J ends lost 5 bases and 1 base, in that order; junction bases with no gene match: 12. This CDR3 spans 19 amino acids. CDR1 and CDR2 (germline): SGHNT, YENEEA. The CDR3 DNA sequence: TGTGCCAGCAGCCACACCGGGACAGGGGGCTTTTTTTCTGGAAACACCATATATTTT. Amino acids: CASSHTGTGGFFSGNTIYF.

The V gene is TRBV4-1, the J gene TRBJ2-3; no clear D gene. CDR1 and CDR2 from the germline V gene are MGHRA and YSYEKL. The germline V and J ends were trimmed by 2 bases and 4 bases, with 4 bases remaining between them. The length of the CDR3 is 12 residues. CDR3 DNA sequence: TGCGCCAGCAGCCAAAGCCCAGATACGCAGTATTTT. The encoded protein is CASSQSPDTQYF.

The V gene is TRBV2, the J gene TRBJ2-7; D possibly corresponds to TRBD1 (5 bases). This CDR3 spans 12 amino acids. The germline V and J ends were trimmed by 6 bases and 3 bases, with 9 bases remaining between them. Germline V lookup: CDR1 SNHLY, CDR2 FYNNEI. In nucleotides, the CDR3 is TGTGCCAGCAGGGAGCAGGGCTACGAGCAGTACTTC. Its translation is CASREQGYEQYF.

CDR3 DNA sequence: TGTGCCAGCAGCTTAGTTGCTAGGACCGGGGAGCTGTTTTTT. Translating it yields CASSLVARTGELFF. This rearrangement joins TRBV7-9 to TRBJ2-2; D remains unclear. Germline values: CDR1 SEHNR, CDR2 FQNEAQ (reference sequence). The CDR3 consists of 14 residues. Deletions cut 1 base from V and 5 bases from J, with 8 bases between.

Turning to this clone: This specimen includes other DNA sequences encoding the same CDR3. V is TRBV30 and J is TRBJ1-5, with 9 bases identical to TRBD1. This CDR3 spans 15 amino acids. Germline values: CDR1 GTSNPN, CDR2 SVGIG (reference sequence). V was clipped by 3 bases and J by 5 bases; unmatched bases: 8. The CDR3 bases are TGTGCCTGGAGCGATGGGACAGGGACGTATCAGCCCCAGCATTTT. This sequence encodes CAWSDGTGTYQPQHF.

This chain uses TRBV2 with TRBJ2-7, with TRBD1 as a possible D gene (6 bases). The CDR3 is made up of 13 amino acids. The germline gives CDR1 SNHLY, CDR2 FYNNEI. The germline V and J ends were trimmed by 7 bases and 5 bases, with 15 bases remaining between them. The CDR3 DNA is TGTGCCAGCAATTGGCGACAGGTCCACGAGCAGTACTTC. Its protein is CASNWRQVHEQYF. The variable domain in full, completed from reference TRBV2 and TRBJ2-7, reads EPEVTQTPSHQVTQMGQEVILRCVPISNHLYFYWYRQILGQKVEFLVSFYNNEISEKSEIFDDQFSVERPDGSNFTLKIRSTKLEDSAMYFCASNWRQVHEQYFGPGTRLTVT.

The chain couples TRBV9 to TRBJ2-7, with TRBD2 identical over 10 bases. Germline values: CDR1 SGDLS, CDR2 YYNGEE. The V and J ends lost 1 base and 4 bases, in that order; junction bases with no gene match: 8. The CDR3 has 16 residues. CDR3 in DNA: TGTGCCAGCAGCGTATCCGCTAGCGGGAGTTCGTACGAGCAGTACTTC. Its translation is CASSVSASGSSYEQYF.

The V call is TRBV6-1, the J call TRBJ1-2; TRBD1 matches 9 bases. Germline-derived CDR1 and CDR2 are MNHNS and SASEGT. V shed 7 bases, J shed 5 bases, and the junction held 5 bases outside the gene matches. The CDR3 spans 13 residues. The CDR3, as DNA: TGTGCCAGCAATAGGGACAGGGTTTATGGCTACACCTTC. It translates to CASNRDRVYGYTF.

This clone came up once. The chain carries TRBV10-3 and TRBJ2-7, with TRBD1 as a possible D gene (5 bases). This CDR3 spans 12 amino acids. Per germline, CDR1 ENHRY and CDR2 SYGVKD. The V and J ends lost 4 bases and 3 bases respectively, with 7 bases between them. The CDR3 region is CAISGQGYEQYF. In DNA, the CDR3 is TGTGCCATCAGTGGCCAGGGCTACGAGCAGTACTTC.

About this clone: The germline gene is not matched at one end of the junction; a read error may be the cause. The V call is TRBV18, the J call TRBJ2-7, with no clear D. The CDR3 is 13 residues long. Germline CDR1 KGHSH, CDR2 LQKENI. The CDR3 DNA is TGTGCCAGCGCAAGAAATCAGGATGTAAGCCCTTCCTTC. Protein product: CASARNQDVSPSF.

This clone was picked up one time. The CDR3 DNA follows: TGTGCCAGCAGCACCTCCGGGACAGGGTCCTACGAGCAGTACTTC. Its translation: CASSTSGTGSYEQYF. The chain employs TRBV5-5 and TRBJ2-7; 9 bases align to TRBD1. The germline gives CDR1 SGHKS, CDR2 YYEKEE (reference sequence). The CDR3 contains 15 residues. Trimming took 4 bases from V and 1 from J; bases not matched to a gene: 6.

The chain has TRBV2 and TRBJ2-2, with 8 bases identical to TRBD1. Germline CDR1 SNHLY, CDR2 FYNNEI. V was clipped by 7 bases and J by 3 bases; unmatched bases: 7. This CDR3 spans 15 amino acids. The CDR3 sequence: CASTRTGLDTGELFF. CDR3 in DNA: TGTGCCAGCACCAGGACAGGGTTAGACACCGGGGAGCTGTTTTTT.

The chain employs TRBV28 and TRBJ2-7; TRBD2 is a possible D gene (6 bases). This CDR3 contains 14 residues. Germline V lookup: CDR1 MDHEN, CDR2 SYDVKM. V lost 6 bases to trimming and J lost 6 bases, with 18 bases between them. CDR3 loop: CASSYLPGVGEQYF. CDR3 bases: TGTGCCAGCAGCTACCTCCCGGGAGTGGGCGAGCAGTACTTC.

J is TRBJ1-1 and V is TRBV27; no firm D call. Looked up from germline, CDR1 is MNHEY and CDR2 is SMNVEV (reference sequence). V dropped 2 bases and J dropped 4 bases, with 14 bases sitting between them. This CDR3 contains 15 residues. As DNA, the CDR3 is TGTGCCAGCAGTTTAAGCTCTGCGCGCGCCACTGAAGCTTTCTTT. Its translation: CASSLSSARATEAFF.

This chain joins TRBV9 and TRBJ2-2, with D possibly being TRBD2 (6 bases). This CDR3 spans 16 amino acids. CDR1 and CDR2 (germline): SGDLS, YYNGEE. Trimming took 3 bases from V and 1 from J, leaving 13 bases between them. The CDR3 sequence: CASSGRLGRNTGELFF. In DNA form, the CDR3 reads TGTGCCAGCAGCGGTCGACTAGGAAGGAACACCGGGGAGCTGTTTTTT.

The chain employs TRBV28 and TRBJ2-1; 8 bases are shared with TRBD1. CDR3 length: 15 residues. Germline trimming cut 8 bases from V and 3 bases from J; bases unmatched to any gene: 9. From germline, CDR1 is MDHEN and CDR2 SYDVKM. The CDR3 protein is CASVQTGANYNEQFF. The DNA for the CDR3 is TGTGCCAGCGTCCAGACAGGGGCTAACTACAATGAGCAGTTCTTC.

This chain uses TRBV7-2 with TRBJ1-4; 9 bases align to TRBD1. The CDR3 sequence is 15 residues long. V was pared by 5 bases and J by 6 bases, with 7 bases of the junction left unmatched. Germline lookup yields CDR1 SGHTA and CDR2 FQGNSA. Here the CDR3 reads CASSTQTGGHEKLFF. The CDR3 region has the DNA TGTGCCAGCAGCACCCAGACAGGGGGGCATGAAAAACTGTTTTTT.

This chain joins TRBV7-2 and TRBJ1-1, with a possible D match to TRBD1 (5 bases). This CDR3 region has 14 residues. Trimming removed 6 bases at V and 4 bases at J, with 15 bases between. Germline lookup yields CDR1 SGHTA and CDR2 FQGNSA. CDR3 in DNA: TGTGCCAGCAGAATGCAGGGTGTAAGCACTGAAGCTTTCTTT. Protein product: CASRMQGVSTEAFF.

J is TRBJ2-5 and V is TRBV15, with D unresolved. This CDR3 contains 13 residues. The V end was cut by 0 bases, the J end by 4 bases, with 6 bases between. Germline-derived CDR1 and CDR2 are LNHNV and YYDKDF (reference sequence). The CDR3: CATSRDLIETQYF. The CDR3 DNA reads TGTGCCACCAGCAGAGATCTAATAGAGACCCAGTACTTC.

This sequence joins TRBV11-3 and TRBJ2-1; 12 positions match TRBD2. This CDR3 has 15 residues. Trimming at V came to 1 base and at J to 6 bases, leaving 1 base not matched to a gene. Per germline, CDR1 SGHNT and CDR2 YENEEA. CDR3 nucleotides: TGTGCCAGCAGCTTAGCTAGCGGGGGGGTCAATGAGCAGTTCTTC. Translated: CASSLASGGVNEQFF.

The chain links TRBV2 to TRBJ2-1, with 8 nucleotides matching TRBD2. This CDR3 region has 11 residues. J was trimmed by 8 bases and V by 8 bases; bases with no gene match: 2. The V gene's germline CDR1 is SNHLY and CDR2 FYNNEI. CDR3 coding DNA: TGTGCCAGCTTAGCGGGACATGAGCAGTTCTTC. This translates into CASLAGHEQFF.

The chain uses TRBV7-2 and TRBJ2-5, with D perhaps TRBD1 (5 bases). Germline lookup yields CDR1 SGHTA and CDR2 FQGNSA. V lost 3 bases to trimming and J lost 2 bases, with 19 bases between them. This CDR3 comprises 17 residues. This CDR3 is CASSFTNRPRGQETQYF. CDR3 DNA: TGTGCCAGCAGCTTTACGAACCGACCAAGGGGACAAGAGACCCAGTACTTC.

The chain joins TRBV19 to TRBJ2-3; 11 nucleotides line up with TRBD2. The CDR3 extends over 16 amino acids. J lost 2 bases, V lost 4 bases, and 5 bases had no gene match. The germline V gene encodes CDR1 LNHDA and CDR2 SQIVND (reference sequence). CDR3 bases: TGTGCCAGTAGTAGCATAGCGGGAGGGCTCACAGATACGCAGTATTTT. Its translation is CASSSIAGGLTDTQYF. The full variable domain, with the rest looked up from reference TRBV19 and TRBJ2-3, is DGGITQSPKYLFRKEGQNVTLSCEQNLNHDAMYWYRQDPGQGLRLIYYSQIVNDFQKGDIAEGYSVSREKKESFPLTVTSAQKNPTAFYLCASSSIAGGLTDTQYFGPGTRLTVL.

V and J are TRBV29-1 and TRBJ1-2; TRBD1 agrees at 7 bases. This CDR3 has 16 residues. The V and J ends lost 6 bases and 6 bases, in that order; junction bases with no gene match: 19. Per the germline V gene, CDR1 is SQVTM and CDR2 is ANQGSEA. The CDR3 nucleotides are TGCAGCGTCGCCGGGACAGACTACTCCTTAAGACATGGCTACACCTTC. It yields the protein CSVAGTDYSLRHGYTF.

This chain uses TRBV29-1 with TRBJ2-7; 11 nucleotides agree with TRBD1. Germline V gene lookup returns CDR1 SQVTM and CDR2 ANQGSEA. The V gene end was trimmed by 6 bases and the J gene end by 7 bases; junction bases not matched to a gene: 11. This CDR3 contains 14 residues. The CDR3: CSVAGTGGFNEQYF. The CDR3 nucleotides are TGCAGCGTGGCCGGGACAGGGGGTTTTAATGAGCAGTACTTC.

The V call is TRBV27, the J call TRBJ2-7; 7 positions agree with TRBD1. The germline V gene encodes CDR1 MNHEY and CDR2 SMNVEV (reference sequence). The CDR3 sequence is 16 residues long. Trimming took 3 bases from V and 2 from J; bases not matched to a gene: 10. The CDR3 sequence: CASSFTGTAEAYEQYF. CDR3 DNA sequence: TGTGCCAGCAGTTTTACGGGGACAGCGGAAGCCTACGAGCAGTACTTC.

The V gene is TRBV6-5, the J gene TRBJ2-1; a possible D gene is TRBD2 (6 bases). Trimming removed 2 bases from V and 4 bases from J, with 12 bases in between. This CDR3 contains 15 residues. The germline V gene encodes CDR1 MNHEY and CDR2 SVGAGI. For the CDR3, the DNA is TGTGCCAGCAGTTACGGGGGGTCTAGGTACAATGAGCAGTTCTTC. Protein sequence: CASSYGGSRYNEQFF.